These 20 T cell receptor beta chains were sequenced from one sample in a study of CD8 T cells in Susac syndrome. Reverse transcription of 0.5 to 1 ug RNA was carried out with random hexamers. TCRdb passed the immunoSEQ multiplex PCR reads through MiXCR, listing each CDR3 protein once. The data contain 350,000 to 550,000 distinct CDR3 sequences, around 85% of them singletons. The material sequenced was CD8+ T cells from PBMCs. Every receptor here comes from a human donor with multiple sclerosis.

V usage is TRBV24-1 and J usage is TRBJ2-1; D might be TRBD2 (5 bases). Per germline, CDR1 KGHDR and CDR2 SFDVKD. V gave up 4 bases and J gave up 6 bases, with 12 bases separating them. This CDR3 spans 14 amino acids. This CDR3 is CATSDPGSPNEQFF. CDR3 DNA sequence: TGTGCCACCAGTGACCCGGGATCCCCCAATGAGCAGTTCTTC.

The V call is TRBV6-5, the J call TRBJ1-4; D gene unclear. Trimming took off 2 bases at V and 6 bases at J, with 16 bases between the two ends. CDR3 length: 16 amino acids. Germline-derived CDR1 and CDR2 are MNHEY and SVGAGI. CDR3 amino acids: CASSYRPAFSDEKLFF. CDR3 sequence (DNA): TGTGCCAGCAGTTACCGACCGGCGTTCTCGGATGAAAAACTGTTTTTT.

CDR3 sequence (DNA): TGTGCCAGCAGCCGCACCCCATTACAACAAGAGACCCAGTACTTC. Its translation is CASSRTPLQQETQYF. The chain recombines TRBV7-6 with TRBJ2-5; no clear D gene. V lost 5 bases to trimming and J lost 2 bases, with 15 bases between them. CDR1 SGHVS and CDR2 FNYEAQ come from the germline V gene. This CDR3 comprises 15 residues.

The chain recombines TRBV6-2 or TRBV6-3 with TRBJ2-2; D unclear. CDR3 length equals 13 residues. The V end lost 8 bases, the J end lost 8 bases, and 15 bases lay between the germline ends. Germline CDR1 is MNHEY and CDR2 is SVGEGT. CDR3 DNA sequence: TGTGCCAGCTTGTCGGGCCGGGTAGGGGAGCTGTTTTTT. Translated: CASLSGRVGELFF.

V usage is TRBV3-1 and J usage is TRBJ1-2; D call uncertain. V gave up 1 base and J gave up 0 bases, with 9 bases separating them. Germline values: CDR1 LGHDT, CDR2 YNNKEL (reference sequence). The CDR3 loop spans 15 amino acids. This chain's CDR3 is CASSQGGSANYGYTF. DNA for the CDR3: TGTGCCAGCAGCCAAGGTGGATCCGCTAACTATGGCTACACCTTC.

CDR3 sequence (DNA): TGTGCCAGCAGTCAATCTCACCTGGGCGGGAGCACAGATACGCAGTATTTT. It is translated as CASSQSHLGGSTDTQYF. The rearrangement links TRBV7-9 to TRBJ2-3; weak D call: TRBD2 (5 bases). V lost 6 bases and J lost 0, with 19 bases in between. The CDR3 covers 17 residues. Germline-derived CDR1 and CDR2 are SEHNR and FQNEAQ (reference sequence).

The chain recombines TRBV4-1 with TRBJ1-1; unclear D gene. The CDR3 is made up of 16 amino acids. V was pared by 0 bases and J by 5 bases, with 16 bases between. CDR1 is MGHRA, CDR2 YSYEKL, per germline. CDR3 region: CASSQDVSGPWTEAFF. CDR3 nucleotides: TGCGCCAGCAGCCAAGATGTGTCTGGACCCTGGACTGAAGCTTTCTTT.

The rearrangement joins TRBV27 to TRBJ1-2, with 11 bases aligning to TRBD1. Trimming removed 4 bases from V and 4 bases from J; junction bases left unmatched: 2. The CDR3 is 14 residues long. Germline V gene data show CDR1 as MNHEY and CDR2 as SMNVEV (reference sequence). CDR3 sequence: CASSYGQGAYGYTF. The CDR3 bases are TGTGCCAGCAGTTATGGACAGGGGGCCTATGGCTACACCTTC.

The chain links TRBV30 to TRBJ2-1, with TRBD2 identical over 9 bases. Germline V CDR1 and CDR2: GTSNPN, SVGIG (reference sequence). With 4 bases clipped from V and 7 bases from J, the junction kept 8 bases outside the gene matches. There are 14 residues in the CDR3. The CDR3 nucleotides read TGTGCCTGGAAGCGCGGGGGGGGTTCGAATGAGCAGTTCTTC. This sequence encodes CAWKRGGGSNEQFF.

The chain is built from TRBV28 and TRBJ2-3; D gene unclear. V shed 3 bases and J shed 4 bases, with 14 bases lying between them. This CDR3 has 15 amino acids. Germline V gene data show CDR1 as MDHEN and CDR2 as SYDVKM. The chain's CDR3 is CASSLGTFPADTQYF. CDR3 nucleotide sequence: TGTGCCAGCAGTTTGGGCACCTTTCCGGCAGATACGCAGTATTTT.

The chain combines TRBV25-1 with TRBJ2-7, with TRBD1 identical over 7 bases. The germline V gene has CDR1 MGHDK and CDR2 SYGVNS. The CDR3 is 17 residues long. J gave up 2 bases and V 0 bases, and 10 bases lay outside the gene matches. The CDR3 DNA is TGTGCCAGCAGTGAATATTTCCCGAGACAGGGACCCTACGAGCAGTACTTC. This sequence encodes CASSEYFPRQGPYEQYF.

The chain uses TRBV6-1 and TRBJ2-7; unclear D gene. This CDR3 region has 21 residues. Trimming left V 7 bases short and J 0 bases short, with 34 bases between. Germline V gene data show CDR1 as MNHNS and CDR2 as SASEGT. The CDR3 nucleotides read TGTGCCAGCATCCGCAGACCCTCCTGGGCGGAACGAGACACCGGCTCCTACGAGCAGTACTTC. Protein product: CASIRRPSWAERDTGSYEQYF.

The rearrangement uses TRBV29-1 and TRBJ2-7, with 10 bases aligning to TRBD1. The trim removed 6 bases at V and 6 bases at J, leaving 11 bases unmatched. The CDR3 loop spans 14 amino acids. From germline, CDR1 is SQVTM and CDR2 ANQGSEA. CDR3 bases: TGCAGCGTCGGTCCCGGGACAGGGGTCGGCGAGCAGTACTTC. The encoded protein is CSVGPGTGVGEQYF.

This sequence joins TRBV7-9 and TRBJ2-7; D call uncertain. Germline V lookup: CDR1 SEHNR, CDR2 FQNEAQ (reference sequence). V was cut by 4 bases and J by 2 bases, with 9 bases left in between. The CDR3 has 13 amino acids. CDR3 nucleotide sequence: TGTGCCAGCAGCTCGACCTCTACCTACGAGCAGTACTTC. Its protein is CASSSTSTYEQYF.

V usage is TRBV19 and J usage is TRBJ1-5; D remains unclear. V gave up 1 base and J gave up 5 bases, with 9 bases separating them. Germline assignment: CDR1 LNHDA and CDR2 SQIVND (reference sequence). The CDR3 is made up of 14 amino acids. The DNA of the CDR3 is TGTGCCAGTAGTATAGGACCGGGCTATCAGCCCCAGCATTTT. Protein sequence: CASSIGPGYQPQHF.

CDR3 amino acids: CASSKVGGVNYGYTF. CDR3 DNA sequence: TGTGCCAGCAGCAAAGTTGGGGGCGTCAACTATGGCTACACCTTC. The chain uses TRBV21-1 and TRBJ1-2; the D call TRBD1 from the table was never checked on the DNA. TRBV21-1 is recorded as a pseudogene. This CDR3 contains 15 residues.

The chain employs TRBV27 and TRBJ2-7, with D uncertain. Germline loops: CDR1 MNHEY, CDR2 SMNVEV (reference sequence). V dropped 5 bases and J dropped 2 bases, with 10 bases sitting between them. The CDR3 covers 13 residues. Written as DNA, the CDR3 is TGTGCCAGCAGTCCCTTTACCACCTACGAGCAGTACTTC. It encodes CASSPFTTYEQYF.

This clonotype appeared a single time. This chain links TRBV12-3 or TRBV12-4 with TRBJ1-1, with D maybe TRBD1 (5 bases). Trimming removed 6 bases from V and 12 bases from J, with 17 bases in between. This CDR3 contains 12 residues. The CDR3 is CASSSAGTLSFF. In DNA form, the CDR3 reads TGTGCCAGCAGCTCTGCTGGGACTTTGTCTTTCTTT.

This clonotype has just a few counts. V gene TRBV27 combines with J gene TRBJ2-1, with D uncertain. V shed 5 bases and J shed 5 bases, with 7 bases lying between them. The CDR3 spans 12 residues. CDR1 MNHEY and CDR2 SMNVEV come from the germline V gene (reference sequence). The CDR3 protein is CASSIANNEQFF. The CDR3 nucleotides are TGTGCCAGCAGTATTGCCAACAATGAGCAGTTCTTC.

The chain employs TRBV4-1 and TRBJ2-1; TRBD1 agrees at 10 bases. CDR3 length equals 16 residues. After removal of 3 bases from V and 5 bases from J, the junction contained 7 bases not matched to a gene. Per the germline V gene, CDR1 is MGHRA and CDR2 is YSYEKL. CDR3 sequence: CASSQVAGTGDNEQFF. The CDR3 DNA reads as TGCGCCAGCAGCCAGGTTGCCGGGACAGGGGACAATGAGCAGTTCTTC.